This T cell receptor beta chain comes out of a study of cytomegalovirus exposure and HLA in healthy donors. Study findings and constraints: More clonal expansion characterized HLA-associated TCR beta chains than equally common others in a later analysis.

PCR involved 60 Vbeta and 13 Jbeta primers. TCRdb's table, derived via immunoSEQ multiplex PCR, lists solely in-frame clones and lacks some. The top ten hold around 6.7% of the sample, which has about 100,000 clones, roughly 77% seen once. Per germline, CDR1 SGHNT and CDR2 YYREEE (reference sequence). This CDR3 has 15 amino acids. Trimming at V came to 5 bases and at J to 5 bases, leaving 9 bases not matched to a gene. The sample holds one count of this clone. Its antigen is not identified. J is TRBJ1-4 and V is TRBV5-4; TRBD1 matches at 7 bases. The sample consisted of PBMCs. This receptor was identified in a young man in good health and CMV-seronegative. CDR3 coding DNA: TGTGCCAGCAGTCGCGAGGGGGCTAGGAATGAAAAACTGTTTTTT. Translating it yields CASSREGARNEKLFF.